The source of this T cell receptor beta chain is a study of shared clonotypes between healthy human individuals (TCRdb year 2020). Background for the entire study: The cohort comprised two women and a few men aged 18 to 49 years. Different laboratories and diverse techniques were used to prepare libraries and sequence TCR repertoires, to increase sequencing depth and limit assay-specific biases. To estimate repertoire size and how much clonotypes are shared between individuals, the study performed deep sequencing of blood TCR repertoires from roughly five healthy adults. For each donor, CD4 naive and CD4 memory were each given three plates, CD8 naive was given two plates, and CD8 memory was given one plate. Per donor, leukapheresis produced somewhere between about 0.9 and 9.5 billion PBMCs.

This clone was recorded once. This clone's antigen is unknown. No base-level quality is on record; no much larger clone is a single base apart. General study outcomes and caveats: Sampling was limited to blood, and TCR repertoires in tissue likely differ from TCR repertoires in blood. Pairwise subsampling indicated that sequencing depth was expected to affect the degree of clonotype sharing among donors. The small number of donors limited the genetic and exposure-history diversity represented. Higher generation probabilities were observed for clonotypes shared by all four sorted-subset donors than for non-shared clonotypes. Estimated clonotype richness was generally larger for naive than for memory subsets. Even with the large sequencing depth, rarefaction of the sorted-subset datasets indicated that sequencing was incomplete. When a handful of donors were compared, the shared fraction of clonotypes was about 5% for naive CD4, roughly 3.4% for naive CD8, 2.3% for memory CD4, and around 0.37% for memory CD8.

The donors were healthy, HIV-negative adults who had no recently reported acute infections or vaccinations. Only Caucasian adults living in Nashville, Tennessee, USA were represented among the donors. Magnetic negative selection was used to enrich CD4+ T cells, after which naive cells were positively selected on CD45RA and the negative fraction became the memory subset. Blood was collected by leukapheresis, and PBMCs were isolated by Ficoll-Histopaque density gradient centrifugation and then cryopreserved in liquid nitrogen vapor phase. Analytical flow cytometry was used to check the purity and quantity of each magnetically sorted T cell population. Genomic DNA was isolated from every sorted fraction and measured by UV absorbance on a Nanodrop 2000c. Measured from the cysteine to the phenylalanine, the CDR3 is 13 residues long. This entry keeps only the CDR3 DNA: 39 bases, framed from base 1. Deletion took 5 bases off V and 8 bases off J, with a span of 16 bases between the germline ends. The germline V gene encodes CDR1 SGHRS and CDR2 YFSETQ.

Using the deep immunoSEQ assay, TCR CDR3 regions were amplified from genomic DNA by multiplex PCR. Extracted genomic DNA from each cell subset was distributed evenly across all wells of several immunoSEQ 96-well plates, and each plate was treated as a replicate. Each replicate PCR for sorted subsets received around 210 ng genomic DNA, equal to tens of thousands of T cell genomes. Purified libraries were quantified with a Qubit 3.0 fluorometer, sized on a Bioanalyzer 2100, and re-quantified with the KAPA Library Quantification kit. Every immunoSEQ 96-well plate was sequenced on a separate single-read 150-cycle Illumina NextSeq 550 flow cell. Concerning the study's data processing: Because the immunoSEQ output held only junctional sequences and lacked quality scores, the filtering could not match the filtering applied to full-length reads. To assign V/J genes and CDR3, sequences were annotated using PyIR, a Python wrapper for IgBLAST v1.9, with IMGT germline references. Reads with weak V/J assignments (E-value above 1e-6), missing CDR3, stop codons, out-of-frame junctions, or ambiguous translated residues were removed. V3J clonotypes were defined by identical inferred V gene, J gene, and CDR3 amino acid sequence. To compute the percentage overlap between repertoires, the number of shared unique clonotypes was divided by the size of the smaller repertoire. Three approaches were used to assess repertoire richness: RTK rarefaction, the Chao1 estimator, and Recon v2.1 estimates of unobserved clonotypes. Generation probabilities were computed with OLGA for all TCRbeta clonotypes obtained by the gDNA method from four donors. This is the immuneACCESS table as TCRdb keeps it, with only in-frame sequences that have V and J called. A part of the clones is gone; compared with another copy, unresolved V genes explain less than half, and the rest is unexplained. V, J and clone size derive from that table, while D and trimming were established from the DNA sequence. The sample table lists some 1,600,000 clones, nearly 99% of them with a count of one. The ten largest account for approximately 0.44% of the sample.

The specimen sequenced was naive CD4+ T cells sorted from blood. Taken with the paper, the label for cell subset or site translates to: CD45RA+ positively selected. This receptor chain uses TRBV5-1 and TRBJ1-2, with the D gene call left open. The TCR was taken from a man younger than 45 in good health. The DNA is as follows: TGCGCCAGCAGGTTCAGTCTGGGAGAGGGCTACACCTTC. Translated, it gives CASRFSLGEGYTF.